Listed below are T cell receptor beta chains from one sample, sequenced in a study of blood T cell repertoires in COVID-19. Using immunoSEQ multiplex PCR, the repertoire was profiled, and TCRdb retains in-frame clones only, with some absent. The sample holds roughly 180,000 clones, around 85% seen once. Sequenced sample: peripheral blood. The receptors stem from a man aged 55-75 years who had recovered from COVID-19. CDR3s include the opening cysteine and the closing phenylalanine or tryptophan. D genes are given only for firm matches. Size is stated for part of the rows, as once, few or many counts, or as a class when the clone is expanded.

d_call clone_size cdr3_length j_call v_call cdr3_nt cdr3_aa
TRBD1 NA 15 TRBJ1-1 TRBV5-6 TGTGCCAGCAGCTTGGGGGACAGGGAGGCCACTGAAGCTTTCTTT CASSLGDREATEAFF
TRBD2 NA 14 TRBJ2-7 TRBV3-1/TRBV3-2 TGTGCCAGCACATTCAGCGGGGGCCACTACGAGCAGTACTTC CASTFSGGHYEQYF
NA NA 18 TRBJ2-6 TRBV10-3 TGTGCCATCAGTGTTCGTAGCCTACCAGCGTCTGGGGCCAACGTCCTGACTTTC CAISVRSLPASGANVLTF
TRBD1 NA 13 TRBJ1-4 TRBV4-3 TGCGCCAGCAGCCATGGGGACAGCGAAAAACTGTTTTTT CASSHGDSEKLFF
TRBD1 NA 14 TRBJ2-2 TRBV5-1 TGCGCCAGCAGCCCGGGACAGTTCACCGGGGAGCTGTTTTTT CASSPGQFTGELFF
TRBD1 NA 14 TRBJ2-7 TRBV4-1 TGCGCCAGCAGCCAAGCAGGGACAGGGGTCGAGCAGTACTTC CASSQAGTGVEQYF
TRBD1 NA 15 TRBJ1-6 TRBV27 TGTGCCAGCAGTTCAGGGGGCGAGAATAATTCACCCCTCCACTTT CASSSGGENNSPLHF
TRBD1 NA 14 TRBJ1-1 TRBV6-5 TGTGCCAGCAGTAGGGACAGACGGAACACTGAAGCTTTCTTT CASSRDRRNTEAFF
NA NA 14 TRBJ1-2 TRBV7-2 TGTGCCAGCAGCTGGATGACAGAGGACTATGGCTACACCTTC CASSWMTEDYGYTF
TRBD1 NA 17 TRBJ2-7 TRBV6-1 TGTGCCAGCAGTGCCTGGACAGGGGCCCGGATTGGCTACGAGCAGTACTTC CASSAWTGARIGYEQYF
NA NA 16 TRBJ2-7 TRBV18 TGTGCCAGCTCACCACCTAGCGCAACGGGCGTTCGAGAGCAGTACTTC CASSPPSATGVREQYF
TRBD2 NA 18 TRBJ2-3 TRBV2 TGTGCCAGCACCCCGGGACTAGCGGGGGTGTCGAACACAGATACGCAGTATTTT CASTPGLAGVSNTDTQYF
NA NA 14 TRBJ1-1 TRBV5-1 TGCGCCAGCAGCTCGTTACAGGGGAACACTGAAGCTTTCTTT CASSSLQGNTEAFF
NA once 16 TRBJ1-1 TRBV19 TGTGCCAGTAGCACCGCGAGGAAGACAGTGAACACTGAAGCTTTCTTT CASSTARKTVNTEAFF
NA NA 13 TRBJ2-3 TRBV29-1 TGCAGCGTTGAAGGTGAGAGCACAGATACGCAGTATTTT CSVEGESTDTQYF
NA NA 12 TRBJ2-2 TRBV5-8 TGTGCCAGCAGCTTTCGCGCCGGGGAGCTGTTTTTT CASSFRAGELFF
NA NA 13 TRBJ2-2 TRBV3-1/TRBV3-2 TGTGCCAGCAGCCCGACTAGGGCCGGGGAGCTGTTTTTT CASSPTRAGELFF
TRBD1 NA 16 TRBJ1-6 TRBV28 TGTGCCAGCAGCCCCTTAGGGGGCGCCCCGGGGTCACCCCTCCACTTT CASSPLGGAPGSPLHF
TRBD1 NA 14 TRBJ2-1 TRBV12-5 TGTGCTAGTGGTTCCGGGACAGGGCTCGGTGAGCAGTTCTTC CASGSGTGLGEQFF
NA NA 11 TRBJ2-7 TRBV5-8 TGTGCCAGCTTCGGAGGGGGCGGGCAGTACTTC CASFGGGGQYF
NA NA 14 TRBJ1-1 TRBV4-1 TGCGCCAGCAGCCAAGAAGGCGGGAACACTGAAGCTTTCTTT CASSQEGGNTEAFF
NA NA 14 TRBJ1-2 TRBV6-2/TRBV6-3 TGTGCCAGCAGTTACACGGTAGGGAGCTATGGCTACACCTTC CASSYTVGSYGYTF
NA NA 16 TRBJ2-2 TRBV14 TGTGCCAGCACCCCCGCGGCAAGTACGAACACCGGGGAGCTGTTTTTT CASTPAASTNTGELFF
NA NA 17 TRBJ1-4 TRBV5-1 TGCGCCAGCAGCTTGGGGTCAGGCTCTGCAACTAATGAAAAACTGTTTTTT CASSLGSGSATNEKLFF
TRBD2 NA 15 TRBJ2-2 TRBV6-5 TGTGCCAGCAGTTACGGGGGGGGAAACACCGGGGAGCTGTTTTTT CASSYGGGNTGELFF
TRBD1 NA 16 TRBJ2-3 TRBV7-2 TGTGCCAGCAGCTTAGAAGGCAGGGGGCCGACAGATACGCAGTATTTT CASSLEGRGPTDTQYF
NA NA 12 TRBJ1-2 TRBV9 TGTGCCAGCAGCGTGCACAGGGCTGGCTACACCTTC CASSVHRAGYTF
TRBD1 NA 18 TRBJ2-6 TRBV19 TGTGCCAGTAGTGATGGAGGACAGGGAAGTACTGGGGCCAACGTCCTGACTTTC CASSDGGQGSTGANVLTF
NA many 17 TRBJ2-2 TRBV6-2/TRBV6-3 TGTGCCAGCAGTTACACCATACTTCAGGTGAACACCGGGGAGCTGTTTTTT CASSYTILQVNTGELFF
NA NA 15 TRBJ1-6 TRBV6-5 TGTGCCAGCAGTTACTCTACAGGGTCAAGGTCACCCCTCCACTTT CASSYSTGSRSPLHF
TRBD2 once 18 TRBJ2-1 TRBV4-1 TGCGCCAGCAGCCCATTGCACGGCGGGGGTAGCTCCTACAATGAGCAGTTCTTC CASSPLHGGGSSYNEQFF
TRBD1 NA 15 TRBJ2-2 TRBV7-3 TGTGCCAGCAGCTTAGGGACAGTAGACACCGGGGAGCTGTTTTTT CASSLGTVDTGELFF
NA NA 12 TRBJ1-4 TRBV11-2 TGTGCCAGCAGCCAAACAAATGAAAAACTGTTTTTT CASSQTNEKLFF
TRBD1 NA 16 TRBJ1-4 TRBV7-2 TGTGCCAGCAGCTCTGGACAGGGGGCAACTAATGAAAAACTGTTTTTT CASSSGQGATNEKLFF
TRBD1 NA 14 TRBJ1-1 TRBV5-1 TGCGCCAGCAGCTTTACAGGGGTGAACACTGAAGCTTTCTTT CASSFTGVNTEAFF